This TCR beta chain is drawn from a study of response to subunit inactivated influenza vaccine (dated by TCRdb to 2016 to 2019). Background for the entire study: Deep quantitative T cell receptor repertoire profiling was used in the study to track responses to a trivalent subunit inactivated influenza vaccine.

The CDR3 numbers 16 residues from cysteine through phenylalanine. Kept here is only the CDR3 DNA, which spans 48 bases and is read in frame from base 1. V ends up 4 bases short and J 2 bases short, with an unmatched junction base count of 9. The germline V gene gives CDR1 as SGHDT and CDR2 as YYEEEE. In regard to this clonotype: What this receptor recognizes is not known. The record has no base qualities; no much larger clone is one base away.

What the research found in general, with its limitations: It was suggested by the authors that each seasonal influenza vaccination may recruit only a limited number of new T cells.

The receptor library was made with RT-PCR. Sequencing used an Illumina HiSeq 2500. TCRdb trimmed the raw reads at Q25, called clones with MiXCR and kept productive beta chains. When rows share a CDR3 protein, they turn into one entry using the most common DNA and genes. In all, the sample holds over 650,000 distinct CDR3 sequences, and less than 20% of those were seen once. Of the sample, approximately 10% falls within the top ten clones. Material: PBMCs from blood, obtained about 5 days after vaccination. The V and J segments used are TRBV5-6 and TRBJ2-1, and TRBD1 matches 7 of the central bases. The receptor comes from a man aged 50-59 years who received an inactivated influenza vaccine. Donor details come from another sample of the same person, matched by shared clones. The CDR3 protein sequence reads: CASSPTGVGTYNEQFF. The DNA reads TGTGCCAGCAGCCCAACAGGGGTGGGGACCTACAATGAGCAGTTCTTC.